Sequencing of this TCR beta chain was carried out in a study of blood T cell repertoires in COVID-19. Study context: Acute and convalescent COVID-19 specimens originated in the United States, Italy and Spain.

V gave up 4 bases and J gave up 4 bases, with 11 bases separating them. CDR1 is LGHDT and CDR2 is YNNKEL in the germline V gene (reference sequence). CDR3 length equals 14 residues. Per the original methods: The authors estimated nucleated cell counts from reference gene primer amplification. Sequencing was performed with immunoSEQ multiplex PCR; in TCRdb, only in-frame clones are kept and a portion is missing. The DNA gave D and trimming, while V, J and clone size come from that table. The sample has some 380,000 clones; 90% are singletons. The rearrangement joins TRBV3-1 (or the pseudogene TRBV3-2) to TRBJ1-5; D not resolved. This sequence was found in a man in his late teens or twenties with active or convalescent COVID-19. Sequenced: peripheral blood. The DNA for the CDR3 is TGTGCCAGCAGCCTCAAGACATCTAATCAGCCCCAGCATTTT. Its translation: CASSLKTSNQPQHF.